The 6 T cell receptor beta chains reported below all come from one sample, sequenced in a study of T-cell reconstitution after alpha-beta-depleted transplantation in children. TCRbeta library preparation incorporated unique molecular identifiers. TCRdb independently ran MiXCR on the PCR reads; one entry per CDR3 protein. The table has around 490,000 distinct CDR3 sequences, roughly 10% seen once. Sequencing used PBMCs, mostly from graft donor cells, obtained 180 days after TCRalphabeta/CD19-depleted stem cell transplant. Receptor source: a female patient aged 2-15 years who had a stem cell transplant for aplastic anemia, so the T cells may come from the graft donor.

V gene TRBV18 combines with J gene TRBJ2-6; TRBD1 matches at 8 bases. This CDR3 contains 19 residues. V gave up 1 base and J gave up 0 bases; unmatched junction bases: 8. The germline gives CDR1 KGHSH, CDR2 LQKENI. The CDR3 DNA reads TGTGCCAGCTCACCACGTTCGTCAGGGGGCAACTCTGGGGCCAACGTCCTGACTTTC. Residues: CASSPRSSGGNSGANVLTF.

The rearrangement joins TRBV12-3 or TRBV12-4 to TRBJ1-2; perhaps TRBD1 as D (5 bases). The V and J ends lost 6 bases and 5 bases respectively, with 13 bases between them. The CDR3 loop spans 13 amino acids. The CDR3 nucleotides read TGTGCCAGCAGCACGAGGGGAGTATATGGCTACACCTTC. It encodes CASSTRGVYGYTF.

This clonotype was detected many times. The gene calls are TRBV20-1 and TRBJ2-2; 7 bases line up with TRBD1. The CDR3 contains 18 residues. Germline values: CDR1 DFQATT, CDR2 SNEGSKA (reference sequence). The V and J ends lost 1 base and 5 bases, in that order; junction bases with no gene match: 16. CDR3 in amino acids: CSARVVGVRGPWTGELFF. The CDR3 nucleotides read TGCAGTGCTAGAGTAGTTGGCGTGAGGGGGCCTTGGACCGGGGAGCTGTTTTTT.

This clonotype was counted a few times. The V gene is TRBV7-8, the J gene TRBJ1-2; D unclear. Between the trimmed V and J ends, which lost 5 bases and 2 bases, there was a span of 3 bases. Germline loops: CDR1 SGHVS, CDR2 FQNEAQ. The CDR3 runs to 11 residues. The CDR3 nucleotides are TGTGCCAGCAGCGACAACTATGGCTACACCTTC. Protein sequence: CASSDNYGYTF.

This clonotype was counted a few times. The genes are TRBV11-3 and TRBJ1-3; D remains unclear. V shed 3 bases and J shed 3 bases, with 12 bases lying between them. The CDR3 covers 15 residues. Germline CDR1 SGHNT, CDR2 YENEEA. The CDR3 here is CASSFKTLYGNTIYF. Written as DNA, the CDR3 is TGTGCCAGCAGCTTCAAGACTCTTTATGGAAACACCATATATTTT.

The CDR3 is CASSDSGSYNEQFF. CDR3 DNA: TGTGCCAGCAGTGATAGCGGGTCCTACAATGAGCAGTTCTTC. The chain carries TRBV6-1 and TRBJ2-1; 7 bases fit TRBD2. CDR1 MNHNS and CDR2 SASEGT come from the germline V gene. The CDR3 loop spans 14 amino acids. The V and J ends lost 3 bases and 1 base, in that order; junction bases with no gene match: 0.